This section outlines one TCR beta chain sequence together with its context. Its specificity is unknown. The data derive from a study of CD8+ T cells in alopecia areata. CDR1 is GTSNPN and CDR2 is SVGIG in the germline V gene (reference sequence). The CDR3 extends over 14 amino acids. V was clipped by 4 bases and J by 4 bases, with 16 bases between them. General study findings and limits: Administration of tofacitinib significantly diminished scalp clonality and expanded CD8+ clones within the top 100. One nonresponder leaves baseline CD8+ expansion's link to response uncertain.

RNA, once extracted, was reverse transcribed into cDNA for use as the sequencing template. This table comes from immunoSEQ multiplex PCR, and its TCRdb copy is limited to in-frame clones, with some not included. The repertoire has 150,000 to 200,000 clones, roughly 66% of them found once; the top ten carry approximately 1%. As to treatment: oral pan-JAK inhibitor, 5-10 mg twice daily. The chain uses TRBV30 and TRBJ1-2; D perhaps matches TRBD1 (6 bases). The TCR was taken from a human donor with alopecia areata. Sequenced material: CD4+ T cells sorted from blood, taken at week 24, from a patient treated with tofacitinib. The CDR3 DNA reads TGTGCCTGGACGACGGACAGCAGAACCTATGGCTACACCTTC. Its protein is CAWTTDSRTYGYTF.